Below, 26 T cell receptor beta chains from the same sample are listed, as sequenced in a study of cytomegalovirus exposure and HLA in healthy donors. The study ran its PCR with 60 Vbeta and 13 Jbeta primers. Profiling relied on immunoSEQ multiplex PCR, and the TCRdb table lists in-frame clones only, not all of them. The sample consists of 150,000 to 180,000 clones, about 80% of them appearing once. Input material: PBMCs. These receptor sequences come from a man in his thirties or forties in good health and CMV-seropositive.

In this sample, this clone turned up a few times. The chain recombines TRBV5-1 with TRBJ2-7; tentatively, D is TRBD1 (6 bases). The CDR3 consists of 13 residues. V was cut by 2 bases and J by 7 bases, with 13 bases left in between. The germline V gene encodes CDR1 SGHRS and CDR2 YFSETQ. CDR3 nucleotide sequence: TGCGCCAGCAGCTTCCAAACTGACAGGGAGCAGTACTTC. This encodes CASSFQTDREQYF. The whole variable domain, filled in from reference TRBV5-1 and TRBJ2-7, reads KAGVTQTPRYLIKTRGQQVTLSCSPISGHRSVSWYQQTPGQGLQFLFEYFSETQRNKGNFPGRFSGRQFSNSRSEMNVSTLELGDSALYLCASSFQTDREQYFGPGTRLTVT.

The chain combines TRBV20-1 with TRBJ1-1; unclear D gene. This CDR3 contains 10 residues. Germline V lookup: CDR1 DFQATT, CDR2 SNEGSKA (reference sequence). V lost 6 bases to trimming and J lost 2 bases, with 4 bases between them. CDR3 region: CSALNTEAFF. As DNA, the CDR3 is TGCAGTGCCTTAAACACTGAAGCTTTCTTT.

The chain uses TRBV5-1 and TRBJ2-7; 7 bases line up with TRBD1. V shed 2 bases, J shed 4 bases, and the junction held 12 bases outside the gene matches. The CDR3 runs 16 residues. Germline CDR1 and CDR2: SGHRS and YFSETQ. CDR3: CASSFQPGTGAYEQYF. The DNA for the CDR3 is TGCGCCAGCAGCTTCCAGCCGGGAACAGGGGCTTACGAGCAGTACTTC.

This rearrangement joins TRBV10-3 to TRBJ1-2, with D uncertain. Looked up from germline, CDR1 is ENHRY and CDR2 is SYGVKD. The CDR3 consists of 12 residues. Trimming pared 1 base from V and 4 bases from J, leaving 4 bases between. The CDR3 loop reads CAISEFSYGYTF. CDR3 DNA: TGTGCCATCAGTGAGTTTAGCTATGGCTACACCTTC.

The chain joins TRBV7-3 to TRBJ1-1; D possibly corresponds to TRBD1 (6 bases). V was trimmed by 5 bases and J by 9 bases, leaving 16 bases between them. This CDR3 is 13 amino acids long. Germline CDR1 is SGHTA and CDR2 is FQGTGA. The CDR3 loop reads CASSTSQGTKAFF. CDR3 sequence (DNA): TGTGCCAGCAGCACCTCACAGGGCACGAAAGCTTTCTTT.

This rearrangement joins TRBV9 to TRBJ2-1, with TRBD2 matching over 10 bases. The V gene end was trimmed by 4 bases and the J gene end by 9 bases; junction bases not matched to a gene: 13. CDR1 SGDLS and CDR2 YYNGEE come from the germline V gene. The CDR3 is 16 amino acids. CDR3 region: CASSSLQGLALSEQFF. The CDR3 DNA sequence: TGTGCCAGCAGCTCCCTCCAGGGACTAGCGTTGAGTGAGCAGTTCTTC.

A note on this clone: The junction and the germline gene differ at one end; a read error may be behind it. The rearrangement uses TRBV7-3 and TRBJ2-2; 7 bases are shared with TRBD1. The CDR3 covers 14 residues. CDR1 and CDR2 (germline): SGHTA, FQGTGA. The CDR3 DNA reads as TGTGCCAGCATGAAGGGGGCCAACAGCGGGGAGCTGTTTTTT. The encoded protein is CASMKGANSGELFF.

The genes are TRBV7-9 and TRBJ2-1, with TRBD1 matching over 10 bases. Losses at the gene ends were 4 bases for V and 5 bases for J; bases not matched to a gene: 8. This CDR3 has 16 residues. From germline, CDR1 is SEHNR and CDR2 FQNEAQ (reference sequence). The chain's CDR3 is CASSYDRGLADNEQFF. In DNA form, the CDR3 reads TGTGCCAGCAGCTATGACAGGGGGCTCGCGGACAATGAGCAGTTCTTC.

The gene calls are TRBV20-1 and TRBJ2-7; TRBD1 is a possible D gene (6 bases). Deletions cut 3 bases from V and 6 bases from J, with 9 bases between. Germline CDR1 is DFQATT and CDR2 is SNEGSKA (reference sequence). The CDR3 is 11 amino acids. The CDR3 loop is CSASRGCEQYF. In nucleotides, the CDR3 is TGCAGTGCTAGCAGGGGTTGCGAGCAGTACTTC.

CDR3 sequence (DNA): TGTGCCAGCAGCTTAAAAGGAGCGGGAGCATACAATGAGCAGTTCTTC. Protein: CASSLKGAGAYNEQFF. The chain couples TRBV11-3 to TRBJ2-1; TRBD2 matches at 8 bases. Germline CDR1 is SGHNT and CDR2 is YENEEA. This CDR3 is 16 amino acids long. V lost 2 bases to trimming and J lost 4 bases; unmatched junction nucleotides: 7.

The V and J genes are TRBV15 and TRBJ2-5, with a possible D match to TRBD1 (5 bases). The CDR3 contains 15 residues. The germline CDR1 and CDR2 sequences are LNHNV and YYDKDF (reference sequence). V lost 0 bases to trimming and J lost 2 bases, with 10 bases between them. The CDR3 region has the DNA TGTGCCACCAGCAGAGATTCAGGGCTACAAGAGACCCAGTACTTC. This gives the protein CATSRDSGLQETQYF.

The rearrangement uses TRBV10-3 and TRBJ2-1; weak D call: TRBD1 (7 bases). V was trimmed by 6 bases and J by 8 bases, leaving 26 bases between them. The CDR3 extends over 17 amino acids. CDR1 ENHRY and CDR2 SYGVKD come from the germline V gene. CDR3 protein: CAISPQRQGTRGDEQFF. CDR3 DNA sequence: TGTGCCATCAGCCCCCAGCGACAGGGAACAAGGGGGGATGAGCAGTTCTTC.

The chain couples TRBV14 to TRBJ2-5; D is uncertain. The DNA end is more similar to TRBJ2-7, so the J call may be wrong. In germline, CDR1 is SGHDN, CDR2 FVKESK. The CDR3 sequence is 11 residues long. CDR3 amino acids: CASSHSYEQYF. The CDR3 DNA reads TGTGCCAGCAGCCACTCCTACGAGCAGTACTTC.

The chain joins TRBV19 to TRBJ2-7, with 8 bases aligning to TRBD1. J gave up 3 bases and V 7 bases, and 5 bases lay outside the gene matches. The CDR3 totals 13 residues. Germline CDR1 LNHDA, CDR2 SQIVND (reference sequence). In DNA, the CDR3 is TGTGCCAGTACTCCCGACAGGGGCTACGAGCAGTACTTC. Protein sequence: CASTPDRGYEQYF.

The chain links TRBV11-2 to TRBJ1-2, with D hard to call. CDR1 SGHAT and CDR2 FQNNGV come from the germline V gene. The germline V and J ends were trimmed by 4 bases and 0 bases, with 12 bases remaining between them. The CDR3 is made up of 15 amino acids. As DNA, the CDR3 is TGTGCCAGCAGCTCGGAATTTGGAGCTAACTATGGCTACACCTTC. It specifies CASSSEFGANYGYTF.

The table lists this clone with a count of one. This chain uses TRBV15 with TRBJ1-1, with unresolved D. The germline V gene encodes CDR1 LNHNV and CDR2 YYDKDF (reference sequence). The CDR3 extends over 12 amino acids. V was pared by 3 bases and J by 3 bases, with 5 bases between. The CDR3 sequence: CATSRQDTEAFF. CDR3 sequence (DNA): TGTGCCACCAGCAGGCAGGACACTGAAGCTTTCTTT.

The chain employs TRBV6-4 and TRBJ2-1; 9 bases are a match to TRBD2. The CDR3 has 14 amino acids. Germline values: CDR1 MRHNA, CDR2 SNTAGT. V gave up 5 bases and J gave up 9 bases; unmatched junction bases: 8. The chain's CDR3 is CASSKEAGGFEQFF. The CDR3 DNA reads TGTGCCAGCAGTAAAGAAGCGGGAGGTTTTGAGCAGTTCTTC.

This clone was recorded only once. CDR3 sequence: CASSLSQGAPTDTQYF. The CDR3 DNA follows: TGTGCCAGCAGTTTATCACAGGGGGCGCCTACAGATACGCAGTATTTT. V usage is TRBV27 and J usage is TRBJ2-3; 9 bases line up with TRBD1. Germline lookup yields CDR1 MNHEY and CDR2 SMNVEV (reference sequence). V shed 0 bases, J shed 3 bases, and the junction held 4 bases outside the gene matches. The CDR3 consists of 16 residues.

This chain connects TRBV9 to TRBJ2-5, with TRBD2 as a possible D gene (5 bases). The V end was cut by 4 bases, the J end by 2 bases, with 18 bases between. The CDR3 has 16 residues. CDR1 and CDR2 from the germline V gene are SGDLS and YYNGEE. In DNA form, the CDR3 reads TGTGCCAGCAGCCCCCAAATAGCCACTAGGCAAGAGACCCAGTACTTC. This codes for CASSPQIATRQETQYF.

This clone was seen only a few times. The V call is TRBV13, the J call TRBJ2-2, with TRBD2 matching 9 bases. CDR3 size: 14 residues. The ends lost 1 base at V and 7 bases at J; junction bases unmatched: 1. Germline V gene lookup returns CDR1 PRHDT and CDR2 FYEKMQ (reference sequence). Here the CDR3 DNA reads TGTGCCAGCAGCTTAGTAGCGGGAGTCGGGGAGCTGTTTTTT. It codes for CASSLVAGVGELFF.

V gene TRBV6-1 combines with J gene TRBJ1-2; 8 bases are a match to TRBD1. V dropped 5 bases and J dropped 4; count of bases not matched to a gene: 6. Germline CDR1 MNHNS, CDR2 SASEGT. The CDR3 length is 14 residues. The CDR3 DNA reads as TGTGCCAGCAGTTCGGGACAGGCGGGCTATGGCTACACCTTC. Translating it yields CASSSGQAGYGYTF.

The rearrangement links TRBV6-5 to TRBJ1-4, with 7 bases that match TRBD1. CDR3 length: 15 residues. The V segment lost 4 bases and the J segment 4 bases; nucleotides outside the gene matches: 6. Germline values: CDR1 MNHEY, CDR2 SVGAGI. CDR3 residues: CASSSSGTVNEKLFF. The CDR3 DNA follows: TGTGCCAGCAGTTCATCCGGGACAGTTAATGAAAAACTGTTTTTT.

The DNA of the CDR3 is TGCGCCAGCAGCTTGGCCGGGTACGGTAATGAGCAGTTCTTC. Translating gives CASSLAGYGNEQFF. V is TRBV5-1 and J is TRBJ2-1; D is uncertain. The CDR3 is 14 amino acids. Deletions cut 0 bases from V and 7 bases from J, with 11 bases between. Germline CDR1 SGHRS, CDR2 YFSETQ.

The J gene is TRBJ2-7, the V gene TRBV28; unclear D gene. This CDR3 has 15 amino acids. CDR1 MDHEN and CDR2 SYDVKM come from the germline V gene. The V gene lost 5 bases and the J gene lost 6 bases, with 20 bases spanning the gap. CDR3: CASSPYTGIIREQYF. The CDR3 bases are TGTGCCAGCAGTCCGTACACGGGTATTATCCGCGAGCAGTACTTC.

This clone has more than one count but fewer than ten. The CDR3 DNA follows: TGTGCCAGCCTTCGGGACATCGCCTCTGAAGCTTTCTTT. Translated, it gives CASLRDIASEAFF. This chain uses TRBV28 with TRBJ1-1; D perhaps matches TRBD1 (6 bases). CDR1 is MDHEN, CDR2 SYDVKM, per germline. The CDR3 covers 13 residues. The V end was cut by 8 bases, the J end by 6 bases, with 16 bases between. Full variable domain (outside the CDR3, taken from reference TRBV28 and TRBJ1-1): DVKVTQSSRYLVKRTGEKVFLECVQDMDHENMFWYRQDPGLGLRLIYFSYDVKMKEKGDIPEGYSVSREKKERFSLILESASTNQTSMYLCASLRDIASEAFFGQGTRLTVV.

The genes are TRBV28 and TRBJ2-2; D gene unclear. Germline V gives CDR1 MDHEN, CDR2 SYDVKM. V was cut by 2 bases and J by 1 base, with 5 bases left in between. The CDR3 runs 14 residues. CDR3: CASSLVGNTGELFF. As DNA, the CDR3 is TGTGCCAGCAGTTTAGTCGGGAACACCGGGGAGCTGTTTTTT.